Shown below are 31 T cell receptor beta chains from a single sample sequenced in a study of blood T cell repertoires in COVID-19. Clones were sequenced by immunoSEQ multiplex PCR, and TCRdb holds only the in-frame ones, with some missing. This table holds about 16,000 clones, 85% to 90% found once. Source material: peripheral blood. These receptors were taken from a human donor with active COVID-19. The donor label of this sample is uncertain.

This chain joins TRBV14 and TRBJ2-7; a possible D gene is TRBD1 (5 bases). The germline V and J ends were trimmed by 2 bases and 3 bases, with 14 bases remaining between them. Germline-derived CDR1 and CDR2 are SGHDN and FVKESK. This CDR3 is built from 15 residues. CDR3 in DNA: TGTGCCAGCAGCCAATCCCAGGGTAGTGGCTACGAGCAGTACTTC. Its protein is CASSQSQGSGYEQYF.

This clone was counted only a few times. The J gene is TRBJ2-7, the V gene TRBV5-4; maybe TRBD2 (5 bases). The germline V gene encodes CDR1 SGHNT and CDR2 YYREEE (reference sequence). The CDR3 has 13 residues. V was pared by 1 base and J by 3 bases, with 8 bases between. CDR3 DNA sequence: TGTGCCAGCAGCTTGAATGCGGGCTACGAGCAGTACTTC. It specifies CASSLNAGYEQYF.

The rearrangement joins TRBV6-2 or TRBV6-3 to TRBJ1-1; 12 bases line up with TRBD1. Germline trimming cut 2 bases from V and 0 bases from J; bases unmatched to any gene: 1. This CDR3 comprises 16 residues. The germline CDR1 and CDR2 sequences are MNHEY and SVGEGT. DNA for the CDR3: TGTGCCAGCAGTTACGGGACAGGGGGCTTGAACACTGAAGCTTTCTTT. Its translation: CASSYGTGGLNTEAFF.

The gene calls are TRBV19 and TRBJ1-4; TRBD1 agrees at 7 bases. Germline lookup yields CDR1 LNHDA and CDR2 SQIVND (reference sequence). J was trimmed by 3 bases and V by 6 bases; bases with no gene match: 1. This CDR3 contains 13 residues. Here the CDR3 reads CASRDRPNEKLFF. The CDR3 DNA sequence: TGTGCCAGTAGGGACAGGCCTAATGAAAAACTGTTTTTT.

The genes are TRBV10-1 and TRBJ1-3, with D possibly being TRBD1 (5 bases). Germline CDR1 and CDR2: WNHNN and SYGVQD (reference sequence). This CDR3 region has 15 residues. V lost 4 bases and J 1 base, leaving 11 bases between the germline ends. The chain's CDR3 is CASSVYRTSGNTIYF. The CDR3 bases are TGCGCCAGCAGTGTGTATCGGACATCTGGAAACACCATATATTTT.

CDR3: CASSQASLAAHNEQFF. In DNA form, the CDR3 reads TGTGCCAGCAGCCAGGCCAGCTTAGCGGCCCACAATGAGCAGTTCTTC. This rearrangement joins TRBV4-2 to TRBJ2-1; the D gene is possibly TRBD2 (6 bases). From germline, CDR1 is LGHNA and CDR2 YNFKEQ. The CDR3 runs to 16 residues. The V end lost 3 bases, the J end lost 5 bases, and 17 bases lay between the germline ends.

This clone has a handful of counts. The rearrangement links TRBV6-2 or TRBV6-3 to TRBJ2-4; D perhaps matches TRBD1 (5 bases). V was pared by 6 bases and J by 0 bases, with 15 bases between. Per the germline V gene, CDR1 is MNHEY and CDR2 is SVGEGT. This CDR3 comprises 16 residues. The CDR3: CASSLTRDSAKNIQYF. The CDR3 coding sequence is TGTGCCAGCAGCCTAACCAGGGATTCAGCCAAAAACATTCAGTACTTC.

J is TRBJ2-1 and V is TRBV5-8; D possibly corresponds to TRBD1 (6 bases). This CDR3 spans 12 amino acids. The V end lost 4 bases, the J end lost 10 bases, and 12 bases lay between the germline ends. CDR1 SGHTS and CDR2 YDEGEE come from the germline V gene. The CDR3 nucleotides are TGTGCCAGCAGCCACCAGGGGTGGGAGCAGTTCTTC. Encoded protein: CASSHQGWEQFF. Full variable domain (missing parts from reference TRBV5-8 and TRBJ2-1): EAGVTQSPTHLIKTRGQQATLRCSPISGHTSVYWYQQALGLGLQFLLWYDEGEERNRGNFPPRFSGRQFPNYSSELNVNALELEDSALYLCASSHQGWEQFFGPGTRLTVL.

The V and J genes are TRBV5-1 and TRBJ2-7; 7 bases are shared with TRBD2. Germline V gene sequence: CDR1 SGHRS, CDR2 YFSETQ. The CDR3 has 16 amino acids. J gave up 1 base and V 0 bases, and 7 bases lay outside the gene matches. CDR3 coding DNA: TGCGCCAGCAGCTTGGGGTCGGGGGGAATTTCCTACGAGCAGTACTTC. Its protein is CASSLGSGGISYEQYF. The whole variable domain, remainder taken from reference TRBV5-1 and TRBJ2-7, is KAGVTQTPRYLIKTRGQQVTLSCSPISGHRSVSWYQQTPGQGLQFLFEYFSETQRNKGNFPGRFSGRQFSNSRSEMNVSTLELGDSALYLCASSLGSGGISYEQYFGPGTRLTVT.

The CDR3, as DNA: TGTGCCAGCAGCTTAGCTATGGGACAGGCCCTCGGGGGGCAGTTCTTC. This gives the protein CASSLAMGQALGGQFF. The chain joins TRBV11-2 to TRBJ2-1; 8 nucleotides align to TRBD1. This CDR3 has 16 amino acids. Germline CDR1 SGHAT, CDR2 FQNNGV. The trim removed 1 base at V and 12 bases at J, leaving 14 bases unmatched.

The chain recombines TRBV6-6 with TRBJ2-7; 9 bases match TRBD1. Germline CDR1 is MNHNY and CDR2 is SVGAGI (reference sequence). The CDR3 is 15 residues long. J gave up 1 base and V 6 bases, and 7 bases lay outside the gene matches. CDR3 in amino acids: CASSLGTGYSYEQYF. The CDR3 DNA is TGTGCCAGCAGCCTCGGGACAGGGTATTCCTACGAGCAGTACTTC.

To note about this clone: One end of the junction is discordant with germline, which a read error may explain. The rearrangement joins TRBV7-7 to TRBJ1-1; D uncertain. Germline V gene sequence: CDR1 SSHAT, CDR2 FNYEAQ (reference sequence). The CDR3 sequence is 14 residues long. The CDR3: CASSFNRAHTEAFF. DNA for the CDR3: TGTGCTAGCAGCTTTAACCGAGCCCACACTGAAGCTTTCTTT.

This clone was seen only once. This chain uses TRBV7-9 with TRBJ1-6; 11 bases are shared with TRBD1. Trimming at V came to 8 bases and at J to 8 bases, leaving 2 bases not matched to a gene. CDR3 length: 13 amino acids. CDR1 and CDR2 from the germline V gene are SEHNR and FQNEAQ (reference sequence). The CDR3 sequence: CASGGQGDSPLHF. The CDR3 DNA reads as TGTGCCAGCGGGGGACAGGGGGATTCACCCCTCCACTTT.

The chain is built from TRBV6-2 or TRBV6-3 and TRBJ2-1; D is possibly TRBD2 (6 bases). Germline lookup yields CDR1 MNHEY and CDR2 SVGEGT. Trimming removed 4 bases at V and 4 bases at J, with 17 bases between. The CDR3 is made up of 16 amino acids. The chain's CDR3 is CASSLLAPNGYNEQFF. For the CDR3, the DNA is TGTGCCAGCAGTTTACTAGCCCCCAACGGATACAATGAGCAGTTCTTC.

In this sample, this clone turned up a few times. For the CDR3, the DNA is TGTGCCAGCAGTGAGAGCTACGAGCAGTACTTC. Protein product: CASSESYEQYF. The chain couples TRBV25-1 to TRBJ2-7; D call uncertain. Trimming cost V 3 bases and J 3 bases, with 3 bases left between them. The CDR3 loop spans 11 amino acids. Germline CDR1 and CDR2: MGHDK and SYGVNS.

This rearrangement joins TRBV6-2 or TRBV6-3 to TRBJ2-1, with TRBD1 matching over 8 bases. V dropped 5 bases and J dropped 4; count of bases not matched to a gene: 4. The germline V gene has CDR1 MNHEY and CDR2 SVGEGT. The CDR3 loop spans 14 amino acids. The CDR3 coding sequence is TGTGCCAGCAGTCCAGGGGGCCATTACAATGAGCAGTTCTTC. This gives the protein CASSPGGHYNEQFF.

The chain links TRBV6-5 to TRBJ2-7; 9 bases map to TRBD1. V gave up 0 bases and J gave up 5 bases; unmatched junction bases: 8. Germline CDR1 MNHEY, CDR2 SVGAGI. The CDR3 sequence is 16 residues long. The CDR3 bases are TGTGCCAGCAGTTACTCGCCGGGACAGGGAATTCACGAGCAGTACTTC. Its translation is CASSYSPGQGIHEQYF.

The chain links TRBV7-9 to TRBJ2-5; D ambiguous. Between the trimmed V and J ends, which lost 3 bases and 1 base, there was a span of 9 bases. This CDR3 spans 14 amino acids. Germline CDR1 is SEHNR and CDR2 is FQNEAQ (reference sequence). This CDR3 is CASSLLYTQETQYF. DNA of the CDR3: TGTGCCAGCAGCTTGTTGTACACCCAAGAGACCCAGTACTTC.

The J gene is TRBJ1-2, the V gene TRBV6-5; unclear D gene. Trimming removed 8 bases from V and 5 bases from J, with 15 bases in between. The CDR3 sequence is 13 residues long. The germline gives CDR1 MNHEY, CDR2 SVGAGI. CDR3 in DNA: TGTGCCAGCGGGAGGACGTCCCAGTATGGCTACACCTTC. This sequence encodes CASGRTSQYGYTF.

The DNA of the CDR3 is TGTGCCAGCAGTTGGGCTCTACATACGAACACTGAAGCTTTCTTT. Translated: CASSWALHTNTEAFF. The chain links TRBV6-2 or TRBV6-3 to TRBJ1-1; D is undetermined. The CDR3 sequence is 15 residues long. The germline gives CDR1 MNHEY, CDR2 SVGEGT. V was cut by 4 bases and J by 1 base, with 13 bases left in between.

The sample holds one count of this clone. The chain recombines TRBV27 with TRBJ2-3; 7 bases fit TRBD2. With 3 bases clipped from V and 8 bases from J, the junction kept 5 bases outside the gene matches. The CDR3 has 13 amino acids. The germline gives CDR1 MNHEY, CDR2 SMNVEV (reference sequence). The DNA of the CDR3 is TGTGCCAGCAGTTTTTCGACGGGAGGTACGCAGTATTTT. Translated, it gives CASSFSTGGTQYF.

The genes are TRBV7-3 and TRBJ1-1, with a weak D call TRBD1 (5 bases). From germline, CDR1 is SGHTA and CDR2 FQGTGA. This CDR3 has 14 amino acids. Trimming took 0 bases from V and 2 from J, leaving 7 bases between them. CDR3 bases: TGTGCCAGCAGCTTAACAGGGGTTAACACTGAAGCTTTCTTT. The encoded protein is CASSLTGVNTEAFF.

CDR3 sequence: CASSGGGREAFF. The CDR3 nucleotides read TGTGCCAGCAGTGGGGGGGGCCGGGAAGCTTTCTTT. This chain links TRBV2 with TRBJ1-1; D may be TRBD1 (6 bases). CDR3 length equals 12 residues. Germline V gene data show CDR1 as SNHLY and CDR2 as FYNNEI. V lost 4 bases, J lost 8 bases, and 11 bases lay in between.

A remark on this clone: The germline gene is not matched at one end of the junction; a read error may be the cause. CDR3 sequence reads: CASSRGNPTRYGQYF. CDR3 DNA: TGTGCCAGCAGCCGGGGCAATCCGACCCGTTACGGGCAGTACTTC. The chain carries TRBV3-1 (or the pseudogene TRBV3-2) and TRBJ2-7; D is possibly TRBD1 (5 bases). The CDR3 covers 15 residues. Looked up from germline, CDR1 is LGHDT and CDR2 is YNNKEL (reference sequence).

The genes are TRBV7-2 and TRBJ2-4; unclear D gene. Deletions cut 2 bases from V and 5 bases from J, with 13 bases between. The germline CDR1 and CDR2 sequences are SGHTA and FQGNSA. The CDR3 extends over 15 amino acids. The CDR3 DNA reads TGTGCCAGCAGCTTAAGTTCAACCACTGAAAACATTCAGTACTTC. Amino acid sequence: CASSLSSTTENIQYF.

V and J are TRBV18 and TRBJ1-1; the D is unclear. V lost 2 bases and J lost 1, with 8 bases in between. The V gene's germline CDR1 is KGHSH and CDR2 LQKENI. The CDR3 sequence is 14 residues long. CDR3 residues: CASSPSVENTEAFF. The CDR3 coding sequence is TGTGCCAGCTCACCATCGGTAGAGAACACTGAAGCTTTCTTT.

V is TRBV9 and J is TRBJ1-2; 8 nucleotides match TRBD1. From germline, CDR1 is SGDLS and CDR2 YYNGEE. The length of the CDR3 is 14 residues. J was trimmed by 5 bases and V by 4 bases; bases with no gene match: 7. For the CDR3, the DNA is TGTGCCAGCAGCCCGGGGACAGGTAATTATGGCTACACCTTC. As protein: CASSPGTGNYGYTF. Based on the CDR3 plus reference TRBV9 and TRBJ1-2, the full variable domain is DSGVTQTPKHLITATGQRVTLRCSPRSGDLSVYWYQQSLDQGLQFLIQYYNGEERAKGNILERFSAQQFPDLHSELNLSSLELGDSALYFCASSPGTGNYGYTFGSGTRLTVV.

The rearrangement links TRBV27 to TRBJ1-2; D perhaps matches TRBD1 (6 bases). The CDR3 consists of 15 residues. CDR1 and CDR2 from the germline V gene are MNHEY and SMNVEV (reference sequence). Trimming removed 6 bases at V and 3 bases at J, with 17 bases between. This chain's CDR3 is CASSRQTGTHYGYTF. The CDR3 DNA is TGTGCCAGCAGCCGCCAGACAGGAACCCACTATGGCTACACCTTC.

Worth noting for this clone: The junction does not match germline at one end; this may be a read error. The CDR3 bases are TGTGCCAGCAGTTTAGGGACAGGGGGCTACTACGAGCAGTACTTC. Translated, it gives CASSLGTGGYYEQYF. The chain couples TRBV11-2 to TRBJ2-7; 12 bases agree with TRBD1. The CDR3 sequence is 15 residues long. Germline V lookup: CDR1 SGHAT, CDR2 FQNNGV.

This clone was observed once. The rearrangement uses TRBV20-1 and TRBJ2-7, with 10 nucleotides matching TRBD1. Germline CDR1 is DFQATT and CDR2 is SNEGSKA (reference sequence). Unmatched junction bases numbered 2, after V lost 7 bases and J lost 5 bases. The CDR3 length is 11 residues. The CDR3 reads CSVGQGDEQYF. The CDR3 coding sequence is TGCAGTGTAGGACAGGGGGACGAGCAGTACTTC.

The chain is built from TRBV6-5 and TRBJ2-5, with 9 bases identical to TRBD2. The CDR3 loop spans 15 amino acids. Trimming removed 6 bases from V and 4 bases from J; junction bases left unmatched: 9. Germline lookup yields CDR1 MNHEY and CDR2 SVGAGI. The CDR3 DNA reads TGTGCCAGCAGCCTACGTGATAGCGGGGGAGAGACCCAGTACTTC. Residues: CASSLRDSGGETQYF.